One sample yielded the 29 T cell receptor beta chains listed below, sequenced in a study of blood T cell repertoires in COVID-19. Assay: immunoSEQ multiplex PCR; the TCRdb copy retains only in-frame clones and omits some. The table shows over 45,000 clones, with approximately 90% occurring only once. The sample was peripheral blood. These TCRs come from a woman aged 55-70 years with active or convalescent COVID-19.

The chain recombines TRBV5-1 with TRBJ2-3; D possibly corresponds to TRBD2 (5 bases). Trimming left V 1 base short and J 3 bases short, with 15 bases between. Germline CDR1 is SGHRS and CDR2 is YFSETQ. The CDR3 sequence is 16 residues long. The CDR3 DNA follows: TGCGCCAGCAGCTTGTACATCACTGGCGGGACAGATACGCAGTATTTT. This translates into CASSLYITGGTDTQYF. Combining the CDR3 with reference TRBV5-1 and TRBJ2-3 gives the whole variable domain KAGVTQTPRYLIKTRGQQVTLSCSPISGHRSVSWYQQTPGQGLQFLFEYFSETQRNKGNFPGRFSGRQFSNSRSEMNVSTLELGDSALYLCASSLYITGGTDTQYFGPGTRLTVL.

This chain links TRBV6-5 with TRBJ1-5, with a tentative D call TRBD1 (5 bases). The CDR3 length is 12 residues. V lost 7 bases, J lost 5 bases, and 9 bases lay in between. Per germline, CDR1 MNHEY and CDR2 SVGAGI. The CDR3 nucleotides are TGTGCCAGCAATGGACAATATCAGCCCCAGCATTTT. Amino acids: CASNGQYQPQHF.

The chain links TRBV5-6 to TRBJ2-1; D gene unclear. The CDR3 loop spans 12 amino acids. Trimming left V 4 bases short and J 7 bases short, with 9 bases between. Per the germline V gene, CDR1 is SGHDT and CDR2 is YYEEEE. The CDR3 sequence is CASSPYLNEQFF. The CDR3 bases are TGTGCCAGCAGCCCCTATTTGAATGAGCAGTTCTTC.

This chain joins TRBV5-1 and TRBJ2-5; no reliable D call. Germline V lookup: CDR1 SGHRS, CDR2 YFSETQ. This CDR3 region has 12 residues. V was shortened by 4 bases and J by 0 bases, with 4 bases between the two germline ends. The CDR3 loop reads CASSLYQETQYF. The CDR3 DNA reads TGCGCCAGCAGCCTTTACCAAGAGACCCAGTACTTC.

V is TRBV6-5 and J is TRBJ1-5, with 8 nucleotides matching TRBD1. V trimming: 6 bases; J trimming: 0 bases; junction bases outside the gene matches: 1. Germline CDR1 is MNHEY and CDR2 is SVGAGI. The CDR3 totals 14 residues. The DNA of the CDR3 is TGTGCCAGCAGAACAGGGGGTAGCAATCAGCCCCAGCATTTT. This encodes CASRTGGSNQPQHF.

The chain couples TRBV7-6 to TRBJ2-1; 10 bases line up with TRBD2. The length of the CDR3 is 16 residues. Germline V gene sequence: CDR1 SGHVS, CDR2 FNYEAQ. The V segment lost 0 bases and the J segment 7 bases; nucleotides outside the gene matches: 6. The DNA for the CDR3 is TGTGCCAGCAGCTTAGCCCTAGCGGGAGTGGGGAATGAGCAGTTCTTC. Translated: CASSLALAGVGNEQFF.

CDR3 protein: CAWSSSGVAEAFF. CDR3 coding DNA: TGTGCCTGGAGTTCATCAGGGGTAGCTGAAGCTTTCTTT. The rearrangement links TRBV30 to TRBJ1-1; D perhaps matches TRBD1 (6 bases). Trimming removed 2 bases from V and 6 bases from J, with 13 bases in between. Germline CDR1 reads GTSNPN; CDR2 reads SVGIG (reference sequence). CDR3 length: 13 residues.

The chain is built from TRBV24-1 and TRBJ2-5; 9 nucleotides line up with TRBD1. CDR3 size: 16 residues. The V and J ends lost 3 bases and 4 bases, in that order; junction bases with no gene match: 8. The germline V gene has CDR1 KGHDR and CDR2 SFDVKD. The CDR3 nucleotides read TGTGCCACCAGTGATAAGGACAGGGGAGAGGGAGAGACCCAGTACTTC. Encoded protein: CATSDKDRGEGETQYF.

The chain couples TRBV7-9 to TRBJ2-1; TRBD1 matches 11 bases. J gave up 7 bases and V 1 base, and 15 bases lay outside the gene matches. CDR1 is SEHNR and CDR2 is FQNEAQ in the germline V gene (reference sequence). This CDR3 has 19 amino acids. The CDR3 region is CASSLGLSSGTGGRNEQFF. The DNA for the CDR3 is TGTGCCAGCAGCTTAGGATTAAGTAGCGGGACAGGGGGAAGGAATGAGCAGTTCTTC.

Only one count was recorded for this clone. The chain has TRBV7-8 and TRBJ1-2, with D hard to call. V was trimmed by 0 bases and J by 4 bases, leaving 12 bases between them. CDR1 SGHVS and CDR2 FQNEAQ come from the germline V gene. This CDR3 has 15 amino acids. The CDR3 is CASSLAAHLSYGYTF. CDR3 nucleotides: TGTGCCAGCAGCTTAGCCGCACACCTCTCCTATGGCTACACCTTC.

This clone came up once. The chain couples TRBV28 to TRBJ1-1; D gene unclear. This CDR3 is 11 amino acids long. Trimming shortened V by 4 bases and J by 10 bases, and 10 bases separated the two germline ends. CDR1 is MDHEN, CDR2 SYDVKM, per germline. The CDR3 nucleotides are TGTGCCAGCAGTTCTGGGCTCGGAGCTTTCTTT. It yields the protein CASSSGLGAFF.

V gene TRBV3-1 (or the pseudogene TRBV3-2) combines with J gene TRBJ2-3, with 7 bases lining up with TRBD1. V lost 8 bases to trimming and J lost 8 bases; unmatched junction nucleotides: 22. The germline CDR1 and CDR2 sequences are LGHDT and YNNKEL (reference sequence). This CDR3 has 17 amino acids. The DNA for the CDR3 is TGTGCCAGCCCCCCTTCTTTCGACAGGGTTAGTTTAGGTACGCAGTATTTT. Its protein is CASPPSFDRVSLGTQYF.

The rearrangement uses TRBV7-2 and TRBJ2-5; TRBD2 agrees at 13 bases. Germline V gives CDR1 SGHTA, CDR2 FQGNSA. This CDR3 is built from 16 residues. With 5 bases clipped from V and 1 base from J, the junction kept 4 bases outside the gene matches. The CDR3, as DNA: TGTGCCAGCAGCGCTTGGACTAGCGGGGGCCAAGAGACCCAGTACTTC. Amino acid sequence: CASSAWTSGGQETQYF.

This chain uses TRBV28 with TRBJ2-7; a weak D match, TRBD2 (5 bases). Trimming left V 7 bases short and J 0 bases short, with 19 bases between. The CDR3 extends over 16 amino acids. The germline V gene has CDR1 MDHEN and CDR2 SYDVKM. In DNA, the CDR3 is TGTGCCAGCATCCCTCGGGGAAGTTACAGCTCCTACGAGCAGTACTTC. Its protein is CASIPRGSYSSYEQYF.

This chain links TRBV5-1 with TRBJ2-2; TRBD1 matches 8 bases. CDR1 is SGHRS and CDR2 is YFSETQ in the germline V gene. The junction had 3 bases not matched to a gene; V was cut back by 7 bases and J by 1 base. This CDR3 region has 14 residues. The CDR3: CASSGTGNTGELFF. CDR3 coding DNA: TGCGCCAGCTCCGGGACAGGGAACACCGGGGAGCTGTTTTTT.

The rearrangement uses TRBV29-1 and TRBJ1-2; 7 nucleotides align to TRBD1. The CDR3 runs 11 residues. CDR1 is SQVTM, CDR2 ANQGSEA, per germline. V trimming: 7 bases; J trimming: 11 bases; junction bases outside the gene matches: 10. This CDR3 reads CSESRGQPYTF. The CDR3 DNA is TGCAGCGAAAGCCGGGGACAGCCTTACACCTTC.

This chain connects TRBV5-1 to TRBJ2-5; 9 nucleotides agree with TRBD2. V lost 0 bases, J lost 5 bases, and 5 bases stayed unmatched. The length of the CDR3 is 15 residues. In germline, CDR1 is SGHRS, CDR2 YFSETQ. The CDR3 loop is CASSLAAGGPETQYF. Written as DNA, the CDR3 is TGCGCCAGCAGCTTGGCGGCGGGAGGGCCGGAGACCCAGTACTTC. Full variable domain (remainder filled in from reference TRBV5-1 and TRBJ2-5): KAGVTQTPRYLIKTRGQQVTLSCSPISGHRSVSWYQQTPGQGLQFLFEYFSETQRNKGNFPGRFSGRQFSNSRSEMNVSTLELGDSALYLCASSLAAGGPETQYFGPGTRLLVL.

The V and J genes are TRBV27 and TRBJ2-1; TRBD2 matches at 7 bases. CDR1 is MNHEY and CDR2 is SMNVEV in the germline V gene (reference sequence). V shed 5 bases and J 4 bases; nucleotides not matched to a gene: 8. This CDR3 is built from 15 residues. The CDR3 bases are TGTGCCAGCAGTCTCCCTGGACTAGGTTACAATGAGCAGTTCTTC. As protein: CASSLPGLGYNEQFF.

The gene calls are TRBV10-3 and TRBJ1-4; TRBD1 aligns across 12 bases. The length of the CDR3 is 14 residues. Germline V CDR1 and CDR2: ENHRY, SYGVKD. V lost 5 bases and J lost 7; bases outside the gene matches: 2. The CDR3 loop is CAISWDRGREKLFF. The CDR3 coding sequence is TGTGCCATCAGTTGGGACAGGGGGCGTGAAAAACTGTTTTTT.

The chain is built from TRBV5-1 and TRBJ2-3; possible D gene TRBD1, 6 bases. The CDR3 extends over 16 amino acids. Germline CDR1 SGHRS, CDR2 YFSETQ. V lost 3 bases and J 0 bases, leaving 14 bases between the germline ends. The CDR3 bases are TGCGCCAGCAGCTCCAGGACAGTCCCTAGCACAGATACGCAGTATTTT. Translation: CASSSRTVPSTDTQYF.

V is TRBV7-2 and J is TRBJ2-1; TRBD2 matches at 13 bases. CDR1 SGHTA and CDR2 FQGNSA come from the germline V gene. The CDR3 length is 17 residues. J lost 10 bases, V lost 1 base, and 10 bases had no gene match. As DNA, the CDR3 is TGTGCCAGCAGCTTAGTTGCGGGACTAGCGGGAACAGGAGAGCAGTTCTTC. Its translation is CASSLVAGLAGTGEQFF.

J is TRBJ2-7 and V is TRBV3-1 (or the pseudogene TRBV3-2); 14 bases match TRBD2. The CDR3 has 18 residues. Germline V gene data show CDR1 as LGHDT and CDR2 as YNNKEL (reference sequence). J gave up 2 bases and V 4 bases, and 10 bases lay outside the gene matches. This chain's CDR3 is CASSPRTSGGLLTYEQYF. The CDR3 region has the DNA TGTGCCAGCAGCCCCAGGACTAGCGGGGGGCTACTTACCTACGAGCAGTACTTC.

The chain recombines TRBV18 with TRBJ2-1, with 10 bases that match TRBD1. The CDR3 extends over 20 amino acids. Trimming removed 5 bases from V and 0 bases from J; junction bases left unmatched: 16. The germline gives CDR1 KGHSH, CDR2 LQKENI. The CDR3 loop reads CASSSRGETGGFSSYNEQFF. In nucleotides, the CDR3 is TGTGCCAGCTCATCCAGGGGGGAGACAGGGGGCTTCAGCTCCTACAATGAGCAGTTCTTC.

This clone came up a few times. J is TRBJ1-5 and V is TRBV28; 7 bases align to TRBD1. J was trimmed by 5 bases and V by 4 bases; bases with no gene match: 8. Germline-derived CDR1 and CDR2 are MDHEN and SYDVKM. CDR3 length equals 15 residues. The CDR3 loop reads CASSSGTEFDQPQHF. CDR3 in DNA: TGTGCCAGCAGTTCCGGGACAGAGTTCGATCAGCCCCAGCATTTT. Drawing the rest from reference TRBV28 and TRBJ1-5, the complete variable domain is DVKVTQSSRYLVKRTGEKVFLECVQDMDHENMFWYRQDPGLGLRLIYFSYDVKMKEKGDIPEGYSVSREKKERFSLILESASTNQTSMYLCASSSGTEFDQPQHFGDGTRLSIL.

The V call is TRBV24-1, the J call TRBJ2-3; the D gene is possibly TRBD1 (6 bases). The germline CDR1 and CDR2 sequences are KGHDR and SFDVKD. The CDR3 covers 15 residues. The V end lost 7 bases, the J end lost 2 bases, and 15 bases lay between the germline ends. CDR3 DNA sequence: TGTGCCACCAGCCCCCCGGACAGTGTCACAGATACGCAGTATTTT. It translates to CATSPPDSVTDTQYF.

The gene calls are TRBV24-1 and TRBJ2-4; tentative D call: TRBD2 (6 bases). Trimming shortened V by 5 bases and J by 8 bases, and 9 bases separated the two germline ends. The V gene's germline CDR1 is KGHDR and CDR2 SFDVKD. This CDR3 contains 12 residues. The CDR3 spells CATSGPGDIQYF. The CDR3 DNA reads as TGTGCCACCAGTGGCCCGGGGGACATTCAGTACTTC.

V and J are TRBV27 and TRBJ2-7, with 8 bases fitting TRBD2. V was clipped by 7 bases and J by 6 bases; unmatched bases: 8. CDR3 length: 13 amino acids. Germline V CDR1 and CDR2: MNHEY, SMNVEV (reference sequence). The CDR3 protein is CASKRLAGSEQYF. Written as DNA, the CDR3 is TGTGCCAGCAAACGTCTAGCGGGTTCCGAGCAGTACTTC.

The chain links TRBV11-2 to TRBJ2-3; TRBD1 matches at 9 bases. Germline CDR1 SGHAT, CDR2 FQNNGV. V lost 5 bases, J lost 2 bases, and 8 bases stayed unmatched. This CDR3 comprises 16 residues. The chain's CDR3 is CASSPNTGGNTDTQYF. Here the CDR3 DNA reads TGTGCCAGCAGCCCCAACACAGGGGGCAACACAGATACGCAGTATTTT.

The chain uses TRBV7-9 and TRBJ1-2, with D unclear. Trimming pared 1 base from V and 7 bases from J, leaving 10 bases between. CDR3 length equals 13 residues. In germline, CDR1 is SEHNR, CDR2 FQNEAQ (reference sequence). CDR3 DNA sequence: TGTGCCAGCAGCTTAGACGGAGATATTGGCTACACCTTC. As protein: CASSLDGDIGYTF.